One and the same sample provided the 21 T cell receptor beta chains below, sequenced in a study of CD8+ T cells in alopecia areata. Investigators isolated RNA and reverse transcribed it into cDNA to act as the sequencing template. The table came from immunoSEQ multiplex PCR; TCRdb's copy has only in-frame clones and leaves some out. This sample yields about 150,000 clones, of which under 60% are seen a single time; roughly 19% belongs to the top ten. Sample: CD8+ T cells sorted from blood, taken at week 0. These receptors were obtained from a human donor with alopecia areata.

This CDR3 is CASSQDSGTDTQYF. The CDR3 bases are TGCGCCAGCAGCCAAGATTCAGGCACAGATACGCAGTATTTT. The genes are TRBV4-3 and TRBJ2-3; no firm D call. Trimming cost V 0 bases and J 1 base, with 5 bases left between them. The germline V gene encodes CDR1 LGHNA and CDR2 YSLEER. This CDR3 has 14 residues.

The chain uses TRBV11-2 and TRBJ1-1, with 7 nucleotides matching TRBD1. With 4 bases clipped from V and 1 base from J, the junction kept 3 bases outside the gene matches. CDR1 is SGHAT and CDR2 is FQNNGV in the germline V gene. The CDR3 length is 14 residues. CDR3 DNA: TGTGCCAGCAGCTCAGGGGGACGGAACACTGAAGCTTTCTTT. Translation: CASSSGGRNTEAFF.

This clone has a handful of counts. The sample contains more than one DNA sequence encoding this CDR3. The rearrangement uses TRBV13 and TRBJ2-7, with no clear D. This CDR3 is 11 amino acids long. The V end lost 3 bases, the J end lost 3 bases, and 3 bases lay between the germline ends. CDR1 and CDR2 from the germline V gene are PRHDT and FYEKMQ (reference sequence). The CDR3 nucleotides are TGTGCCAGCAGCTTGGGCTACGAGCAGTACTTC. Encoded protein: CASSLGYEQYF.

The rearrangement links TRBV28 to TRBJ2-7, with unresolved D. V was pared by 6 bases and J by 0 bases, with 15 bases between. The CDR3 runs to 15 residues. The germline V gene has CDR1 MDHEN and CDR2 SYDVKM. The CDR3 region is CASSFTPPISYEQYF. The CDR3 nucleotides read TGTGCCAGCAGCTTTACTCCACCCATCTCCTACGAGCAGTACTTC.

The V call is TRBV30, the J call TRBJ2-1; 11 bases line up with TRBD1. This CDR3 is 15 amino acids long. Germline values: CDR1 GTSNPN, CDR2 SVGIG (reference sequence). The trim removed 2 bases at V and 4 bases at J, leaving 4 bases unmatched. DNA of the CDR3: TGTGCCTGGAGTTTGGGGACAGGGGGTTACAATGAGCAGTTCTTC. This gives the protein CAWSLGTGGYNEQFF.

Of note for this clone: Just one base apart from a much larger clone, this may be a read error. In the same sample, other DNA sequences code for this CDR3. The chain joins TRBV30 to TRBJ1-1; no clear D. The CDR3 runs 11 residues. The V end was cut by 2 bases, the J end by 1 base, with 2 bases between. CDR1 is GTSNPN, CDR2 SVGIG, per germline (reference sequence). The CDR3 DNA reads as TGTGCCTGGAGTAGGAACACTGAAGCTTTCTTT. Its protein product is CAWSRNTEAFF.

V and J are TRBV15 and TRBJ1-3, with 8 bases fitting TRBD1. Trimming took 10 bases from V and 4 from J; bases not matched to a gene: 3. The CDR3 has 12 amino acids. The germline CDR1 and CDR2 sequences are LNHNV and YYDKDF (reference sequence). CDR3 bases: TGTGCCATTCCAGGGGGCGGAAACACCATATATTTT. Protein: CAIPGGGNTIYF.

This clone was recorded once. The CDR3 DNA sequence: TGTGCCACCAGCAGAGGACAGCCCTACTATGGCTACACCTTC. Translated: CATSRGQPYYGYTF. The genes are TRBV15 and TRBJ1-2; TRBD1 might be the D (5 bases). The CDR3 covers 14 residues. The ends were cut back, 1 base at V and 3 bases at J, with 9 bases in the middle. The germline CDR1 and CDR2 sequences are LNHNV and YYDKDF (reference sequence).

CDR3 region: CSAEQTGALRREQYF. The CDR3 nucleotides are TGCAGCGCCGAGCAGACAGGCGCTCTACGTAGGGAGCAGTACTTC. The rearrangement joins TRBV29-1 to TRBJ2-7, with a possible D match to TRBD1 (6 bases). There are 15 residues in the CDR3. The germline V gene has CDR1 SQVTM and CDR2 ANQGSEA. The V and J ends lost 7 bases and 7 bases respectively, with 26 bases between them.

The CDR3 DNA is TGCGCCAGCAGTTCCGGGACAGGGCCCTACGAGCAGTACTTC. Amino acid sequence: CASSSGTGPYEQYF. The rearrangement uses TRBV4-3 and TRBJ2-7, with 9 bases lining up with TRBD1. In germline, CDR1 is LGHNA, CDR2 YSLEER. Trimming removed 6 bases from V and 2 bases from J; junction bases left unmatched: 5. This CDR3 is 14 amino acids long.

This clone was counted a few times. This chain links TRBV4-3 with TRBJ2-7; 7 bases are a match to TRBD1. J lost 4 bases, V lost 5 bases, and 5 bases had no gene match. Germline CDR1 LGHNA, CDR2 YSLEER. CDR3 length: 13 amino acids. CDR3 DNA: TGCGCCAGCAGCGGGGCCAGGGGGTACGAGCAGTACTTC. Translating gives CASSGARGYEQYF.

Here the CDR3 reads CSVGGQGITGELFF. The CDR3 bases are TGCAGCGTTGGCGGACAGGGAATCACCGGGGAGCTGTTTTTT. The chain couples TRBV29-1 to TRBJ2-2; TRBD1 matches 8 bases. Germline lookup yields CDR1 SQVTM and CDR2 ANQGSEA. V trimming: 4 bases; J trimming: 4 bases; junction bases outside the gene matches: 5. This CDR3 region has 14 residues.

J is TRBJ2-5 and V is TRBV6-5; TRBD1 aligns across 7 bases. The CDR3 contains 14 residues. Germline V CDR1 and CDR2: MNHEY, SVGAGI. The V and J ends lost 8 bases and 1 base, in that order; junction bases with no gene match: 7. CDR3 loop: CASGDRAIQETQYF. CDR3 coding DNA: TGTGCCAGCGGTGACAGGGCAATCCAAGAGACCCAGTACTTC.

This clone was detected only once. The chain uses TRBV30 and TRBJ1-1; D is possibly TRBD1 (5 bases). Germline V gives CDR1 GTSNPN, CDR2 SVGIG (reference sequence). The CDR3 sequence is 12 residues long. The V end lost 7 bases, the J end lost 5 bases, and 14 bases lay between the germline ends. The CDR3 DNA sequence: TGTGCCTTCACGGGGCCCGGGACTGAAGCTTTCTTT. It yields the protein CAFTGPGTEAFF.

This clone was counted many times. The chain has TRBV29-1 and TRBJ2-3, with D maybe TRBD2 (5 bases). V was trimmed by 5 bases and J by 0 bases, leaving 18 bases between them. Per germline, CDR1 SQVTM and CDR2 ANQGSEA. CDR3 length: 16 residues. The CDR3 reads CSVSFLGLSSTDTQYF. The CDR3, as DNA: TGCAGCGTTTCTTTCCTAGGACTTTCCAGCACAGATACGCAGTATTTT.

A remark on this clone: Other DNA sequences of this sample code for an identical CDR3. CDR3 residues: CAWSVTYEQYF. CDR3 coding DNA: TGTGCCTGGAGTGTAACGTACGAGCAGTACTTC. The chain links TRBV30 to TRBJ2-7; D gene unclear. The CDR3 has 11 amino acids. V was shortened by 0 bases and J by 4 bases, with 4 bases between the two germline ends. The germline V gene has CDR1 GTSNPN and CDR2 SVGIG (reference sequence).

V and J are TRBV19 and TRBJ1-1, with D possibly TRBD1 on 5 matching bases. V was pared by 3 bases and J by 6 bases, with 11 bases between. The CDR3 is 13 residues long. Germline V gene lookup returns CDR1 LNHDA and CDR2 SQIVND (reference sequence). This CDR3 is CASSMGVKAEAFF. The CDR3 DNA follows: TGTGCCAGTAGTATGGGGGTGAAGGCTGAAGCTTTCTTT.

This clone was seen once. The chain is built from TRBV30 and TRBJ2-7, with 9 bases that match TRBD1. The CDR3 spans 14 residues. Germline assignment: CDR1 GTSNPN and CDR2 SVGIG (reference sequence). After removal of 5 bases from V and 4 bases from J, the junction contained 9 bases not matched to a gene. The CDR3 DNA reads TGTGCCTGGGCCCCCGGACAGGGGAATTACGAGCAGTACTTC. It is translated as CAWAPGQGNYEQYF.

The chain has TRBV13 and TRBJ1-5; 8 bases fit TRBD1. The V gene end was trimmed by 5 bases and the J gene end by 6 bases; junction bases not matched to a gene: 3. Germline V gives CDR1 PRHDT, CDR2 FYEKMQ (reference sequence). This CDR3 spans 13 amino acids. The chain's CDR3 is CASSTDRAQPQHF. For the CDR3, the DNA is TGTGCCAGCAGCACGGACAGGGCTCAGCCCCAGCATTTT.

About this clone itself: Germline is not matched at one junction end, which may reflect a read error. The chain couples TRBV9 to TRBJ2-5, with D perhaps TRBD2 (6 bases). Germline loops: CDR1 SGDLS, CDR2 YYNGEE. The CDR3 runs 15 residues. CDR3 DNA: TGTGTCAGCAGCGTAGGAGAGGGGACCCGGAGGGCCCAGTACTTC. Translation gives CVSSVGEGTRRAQYF. Variable domain in full (rest from reference TRBV9 and TRBJ2-5): DSGVTQTPKHLITATGQRVTLRCSPRSGDLSVYWYQQSLDQGLQFLIQYYNGEERAKGNILERFSAQQFPDLHSELNLSSLELGDSALYFCVSSVGEGTRRAQYFGPGTRLLVL.

CDR3 amino acids: CSVIPATGELFF. The CDR3 DNA reads as TGCAGCGTTATTCCGGCCACCGGGGAGCTGTTTTTT. The chain couples TRBV29-1 to TRBJ2-2; no clear D gene. This CDR3 has 12 amino acids. Between the trimmed V and J ends, which lost 5 bases and 4 bases, there was a span of 8 bases. In germline, CDR1 is SQVTM, CDR2 ANQGSEA.